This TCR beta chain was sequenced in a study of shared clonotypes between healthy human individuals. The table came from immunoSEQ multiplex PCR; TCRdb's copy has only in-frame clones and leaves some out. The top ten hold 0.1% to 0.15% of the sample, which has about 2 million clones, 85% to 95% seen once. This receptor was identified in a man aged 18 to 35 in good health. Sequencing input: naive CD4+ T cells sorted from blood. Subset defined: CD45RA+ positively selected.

CDR3 nucleotide sequence: TGCAGCGTCGCCGTAACAATGGTCAATGAGCAGTTCTTC. Amino acid sequence: CSVAVTMVNEQFF. The rearrangement uses TRBV29-1 and TRBJ2-1, with D unclear. The CDR3 is made up of 13 amino acids. Trimming took off 6 bases at V and 6 bases at J, with 15 bases between the two ends. Germline V gene sequence: CDR1 SQVTM, CDR2 ANQGSEA.